This T cell receptor (beta chain) originates from a study of technical replicates of blood from a handful of donors. Data came from immunoSEQ multiplex PCR; TCRdb stores just in-frame clones and leaves some out. The table has approximately 49,000 clones, about 94% seen once. CDR1 and CDR2 from the germline V gene are MNHEY and SVGAGI. The CDR3 extends over 14 amino acids. The J segment lost 2 bases and the V segment lost 6 bases, leaving 3 bases of the junction unmatched. This receptor was identified in a human donor in good health. Some clones in this sample may be carry-over from other donors' samples. The rearrangement uses TRBV6-5 and TRBJ1-3, with TRBD1 identical over 8 bases. Input material: PBMCs. The CDR3 here is CASRPQGAGNTIYF. CDR3 coding DNA: TGTGCCAGCAGACCACAGGGGGCTGGAAACACCATATATTTT.